The rows below give T cell receptor beta chains drawn from one sample of a study of blood T cell repertoires in COVID-19. Sequenced by immunoSEQ multiplex PCR; TCRdb stores in-frame clones only, minus some. The table lists about 29,000 clones, around 89% of them singletons, with less than 4.5% in the top ten. Material for sequencing was peripheral blood. All receptors come from a human donor in a cohort sampled during active COVID-19. The CDR3 runs from the conserved cysteine through the conserved F or W. D genes are given only for firm matches. The size entry is marked missing in some rows and otherwise reads once, few, many or a size class.

clone_size,j_call,v_call,d_call,cdr3_nt,cdr3_aa
.,TRBJ2-1,TRBV14,TRBD2,TGTGCCAGCAGTCGGACTAGCGAGCAGTTCTTC,CASSRTSEQFF
.,TRBJ1-5,TRBV19,.,TGTGCCAGTAGTACACAGGGCCAGGCGGTAGGTCAGCCCCAGCATTTT,CASSTQGQAVGQPQHF
.,TRBJ1-6,TRBV7-2,.,TGTGCCAGCAGCTTATCCTGGGGGGGAAGCAATTCACCCCTCCACTTT,CASSLSWGGSNSPLHF
.,TRBJ2-1,TRBV10-3,.,TGTGCCATCAGAGGAACAGGGGGCATAAGCGGGGGAAGCTCCTACAATGAGCAGTTCTTC,CAIRGTGGISGGSSYNEQFF
.,TRBJ2-6,TRBV5-4,TRBD1,TGTGCCAGCAGCTACCCCACAGGGGCGTACTCTGGGGCCAACGTCCTGACTTTC,CASSYPTGAYSGANVLTF
.,TRBJ1-5,TRBV2,.,TGTGCCAGCAGTGACGATCGGTACAATCAGCCCCAGCATTTT,CASSDDRYNQPQHF
.,TRBJ1-2,TRBV20-1,TRBD1,TGCAGTGCTTGGGGGACAGATGGCTACACCTTC,CSAWGTDGYTF
once,TRBJ1-1,TRBV5-4,.,TGTGCCAGCAGCGATACTACAGGGAGCACTGAAGCTTTCTTT,CASSDTTGSTEAFF
.,TRBJ1-5,TRBV30,TRBD1,TGTGCCTGGAGTGCGGGACAGGAGAGAAGCTGGCCCCAGCATTTT,CAWSAGQERSWPQHF
.,TRBJ2-3,TRBV6-1,.,TGTGCCAGCAGTGAACCCAGGGGCGCAGATACGCAGTATTTT,CASSEPRGADTQYF
.,TRBJ2-2,TRBV11-3,.,TGTGCCAGCAGCCCTCTCGGGGGAACCACCGGGGAGCTGTTTTTT,CASSPLGGTTGELFF
.,TRBJ2-7,TRBV4-1,TRBD2,TGCGCCAGCAGCCAAGAACGGTCTAGCGGGGGCTACGAGCAGTACTTC,CASSQERSSGGYEQYF
.,TRBJ2-1,TRBV3-1/TRBV3-2,TRBD2,TGTGCCAGCAGCCAAGGACTAGCGGGGGGGCAGAATGAGCAGTTCTTC,CASSQGLAGGQNEQFF
.,TRBJ2-7,TRBV11-2,.,TGTGCCAGCAGCTTAGATTGGGGGGTCGGCGAGCAGTACTTC,CASSLDWGVGEQYF
.,TRBJ1-6,TRBV10-2,.,TGCGCCAGCAGTGACAGTTATAATTCACCCCTCCACTTT,CASSDSYNSPLHF
.,TRBJ1-3,TRBV3-1/TRBV3-2,.,TGTGCCAGCAGCCAACAGGGGCCCATGTCTGGAAACACCATATATTTT,CASSQQGPMSGNTIYF
.,TRBJ1-6,TRBV6-5,.,TGTGCCAGCATAAGAGATAATAATTCACCCCTCCACTTT,CASIRDNNSPLHF
once,TRBJ1-6,TRBV28,TRBD1,TGTGCCAGCAGTAGGGACAGGGAGGGTACTTCACCCCTCCACTTT,CASSRDREGTSPLHF
.,TRBJ1-1,TRBV2,.,TGTGCCAGCAGTGAAGCGATCAGAGAAGCTTTCTTT,CASSEAIREAFF
once,TRBJ2-7,TRBV5-1,TRBD1,TGCGCCAGCAGTATTGGGGGACAGGGGATGGACGAGCAGTACTTC,CASSIGGQGMDEQYF
once,TRBJ2-1,TRBV9,.,TGTGCCAGCAGCCCACGGACTACCAACAATGAGCAGTTCTTC,CASSPRTTNNEQFF
.,TRBJ1-4,TRBV6-5,.,TGTGCCAGCAGTTACTCGGCAGGAACTAATGAAAAACTGTTTTTT,CASSYSAGTNEKLFF
.,TRBJ1-1,TRBV4-1,.,TGCGCCAGCAGCCTGACACTGAACACTGAAGCTTTCTTT,CASSLTLNTEAFF
.,TRBJ1-2,TRBV27,.,TGTGCCAGCAGCCACTCTGTAGGAGGGAGTTATGGCTACACCTTC,CASSHSVGGSYGYTF
.,TRBJ1-2,TRBV19,.,TGTGCCAGTAAAGGCGGGGCCCAGCCGAACTATGGCTACACCTTC,CASKGGAQPNYGYTF
.,TRBJ2-5,TRBV5-1,.,TGCGCCAGCAGCTTCGGGGTGCTCCAAGAGACCCAGTACTTC,CASSFGVLQETQYF
once,TRBJ1-6,TRBV11-3,TRBD1,TGTGCCAGCAGTCCACTCAGGGGGCCTTCCTATAATTCACCCCTCCACTTT,CASSPLRGPSYNSPLHF
.,TRBJ2-5,TRBV29-1,.,TGCAGCGTTCCCGTGGGGGCAGTCCAAGAGACCCAGTACTTC,CSVPVGAVQETQYF
few,TRBJ2-7,TRBV11-2,.,TGTGCCAGCAGCTTCGGACTGACGAACGTAGACGAGCAGTACTTC,CASSFGLTNVDEQYF
.,TRBJ2-3,TRBV6-5,TRBD1,TGTGCCAGCAGTTTGCAGGGGGTAGCAGATACGCAGTATTTT,CASSLQGVADTQYF
.,TRBJ2-1,TRBV5-1,.,TGCGCCAGCAGCTTCAGGGGCCCCTACAATGAGCAGTTCTTC,CASSFRGPYNEQFF
.,TRBJ1-1,TRBV27,TRBD1,TGTGCCAGCAGTTTGACAGGGGGCGCTGAAGCTTTCTTT,CASSLTGGAEAFF
.,TRBJ1-1,TRBV5-1,TRBD1,TGCGCCAGCAGCTTTATTACAGGGGACACTGAAGCTTTCTTT,CASSFITGDTEAFF
.,TRBJ1-2,TRBV9,TRBD1,TGTGCCAGCAGCGTAGCTCCAGGGGGGTCTTATGGCTACACCTTC,CASSVAPGGSYGYTF
.,TRBJ1-6,TRBV10-3,.,TGTGCCATCAAGGGTGGCGGGGGGAGTAATTCACCCCTCCACTTT,CAIKGGGGSNSPLHF
once,TRBJ1-3,TRBV5-6,TRBD1,TGTGCCAGCAGCTGGGCCCGGACAGGGGCTGGAAACACCATATATTTT,CASSWARTGAGNTIYF
.,TRBJ1-5,TRBV28,TRBD1,TGTGCCAGCAGTTCCGGGACAGGGTCCTTTCAGCCCCAGCATTTT,CASSSGTGSFQPQHF
.,TRBJ2-1,TRBV3-1/TRBV3-2,TRBD2,TGTGCCAGCAGCCAAGGGCGGGGGGGCAATGAGCAGTTCTTC,CASSQGRGGNEQFF
.,TRBJ2-2,TRBV5-4,.,TGTGCCAGCAGCTTGGACACCCCGAACACCGGGGAGCTGTTTTTT,CASSLDTPNTGELFF
.,TRBJ2-3,TRBV20-1,.,TGCAGTGCTAGTCCCTTCCCGGGACTCACTAGCACAGATACGCAGTATTTT,CSASPFPGLTSTDTQYF
.,TRBJ2-7,TRBV5-4,TRBD1,TGTGCCAGCAGCTTGGCCGGGACAGGATCCTACGAGCAGTACTTC,CASSLAGTGSYEQYF
.,TRBJ2-4,TRBV27,.,TGTGCCAGCAGTTTACCTCAAGGACAGTCCACGGCTATGGCCAAAAACATTCAGTACTTC,CASSLPQGQSTAMAKNIQYF
.,TRBJ2-5,TRBV7-9,.,TGTGCCAGCAGCCCCGCGAGGGCGGAGACCCAGTACTTC,CASSPARAETQYF
.,TRBJ1-4,TRBV10-3,.,TGTGCCATCAGTGAAACCGGGGCAACTAATGAAAAACTGTTTTTT,CAISETGATNEKLFF
.,TRBJ1-2,TRBV4-1,.,TGCGCCAGCAGCCAAGATAGCGGCGGGAGGGGCTACACCTTC,CASSQDSGGRGYTF
.,TRBJ2-5,TRBV7-2,.,TGTGCCAGCAGCTTGTTCGGGTACCAAGAGACCCAGTACTTC,CASSLFGYQETQYF
.,TRBJ1-4,TRBV5-1,TRBD1,TGCGCCAGCAGCCCAACAGGGGTTGGTGGGGGAACTAATGAAAAACTGTTTTTT,CASSPTGVGGGTNEKLFF
.,TRBJ1-1,TRBV11-1,.,TGTGCCAGCAGCTACCGGGGGGGGAACACTGAAGCTTTCTTT,CASSYRGGNTEAFF
few,TRBJ1-2,TRBV7-9,TRBD1,TGTGCCAGCAGCCCCGACAGGGCGGCCGGCTACACCTTC,CASSPDRAAGYTF
.,TRBJ1-2,TRBV5-1,TRBD1,TGCGCCAGCAGCCTGACAGGGGGCTTAGATGGGACCTTC,CASSLTGGLDGTF
.,TRBJ2-7,TRBV5-4,TRBD2,TGTGCCACCGGTCGGAGCGGGGGGCCACCCTACGAGCAGTACTTC,CATGRSGGPPYEQYF
once,TRBJ1-4,TRBV15,TRBD1,TGTGCCACCAGCAGCCACAGGGGAGAAAAACTGTTTTTT,CATSSHRGEKLFF
.,TRBJ2-7,TRBV18,TRBD1,TGTGCCACCTCAGCTGGACAGGCCTACGAGCAGTACTTC,CATSAGQAYEQYF
.,TRBJ2-7,TRBV12-5,.,TGTGCTAGTGGATTGGACTTCTCCTACGAGCAGTACTTC,CASGLDFSYEQYF
.,TRBJ2-5,TRBV7-8,TRBD2,TGTGCCAGCAGCTTCTGGCGGGGGGTATCGACGGAGACCCAGTACTTC,CASSFWRGVSTETQYF
.,TRBJ2-7,TRBV28,TRBD2,TGTGCCAGCAGTACCCCCAGCGGGGTCCCCCACGAGCAGTACTTC,CASSTPSGVPHEQYF
.,TRBJ2-5,TRBV7-6,TRBD1,TGTGCCAGCAGCCCGGGACAGGGGACCCGGTACCAAGAGACCCAGTACTTC,CASSPGQGTRYQETQYF